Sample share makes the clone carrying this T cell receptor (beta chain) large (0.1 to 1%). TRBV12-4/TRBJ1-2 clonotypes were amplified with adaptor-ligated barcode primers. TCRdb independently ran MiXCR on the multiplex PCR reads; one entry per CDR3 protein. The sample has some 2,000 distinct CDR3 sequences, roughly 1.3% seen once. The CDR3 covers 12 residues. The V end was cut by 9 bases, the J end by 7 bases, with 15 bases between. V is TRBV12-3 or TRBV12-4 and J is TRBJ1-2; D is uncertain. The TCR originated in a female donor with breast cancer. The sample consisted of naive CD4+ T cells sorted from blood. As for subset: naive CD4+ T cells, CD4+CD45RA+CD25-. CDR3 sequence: CASSVGWGGYTF. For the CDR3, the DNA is TGTGCCAGTTCAGTTGGATGGGGTGGCTACACCTTC.